This T cell receptor (beta chain) appears in the sequencing data of a study of blood T cell repertoires in COVID-19. Background on the study: PBMCs, B-cell-depleted T cells, or T cells provided the cDNA or gDNA that made up the material.

The CDR3 sequence is 17 residues long. The V end was cut by 4 bases, the J end by 0 bases, with 13 bases between. Germline assignment: CDR1 SGHTA and CDR2 FQGTGA. Libraries were prepared by immunoSEQ multiplex PCR; TCRdb keeps only in-frame clonotypes and omits some of them. Seen here are roughly 280,000 clones, around 87% observed once, and the top ten hold about 2.2%. This chain connects TRBV7-3 to TRBJ2-6; perhaps TRBD1 as D (5 bases). The TCR was taken from a woman aged 50 to 60 who had recovered from COVID-19. The sequencing sample was made of peripheral blood. The CDR3 DNA follows: TGTGCCAGCAGCTCTAGGGGCAGCCTCTCTGGGGCCAACGTCCTGACTTTC. This codes for CASSSRGSLSGANVLTF.